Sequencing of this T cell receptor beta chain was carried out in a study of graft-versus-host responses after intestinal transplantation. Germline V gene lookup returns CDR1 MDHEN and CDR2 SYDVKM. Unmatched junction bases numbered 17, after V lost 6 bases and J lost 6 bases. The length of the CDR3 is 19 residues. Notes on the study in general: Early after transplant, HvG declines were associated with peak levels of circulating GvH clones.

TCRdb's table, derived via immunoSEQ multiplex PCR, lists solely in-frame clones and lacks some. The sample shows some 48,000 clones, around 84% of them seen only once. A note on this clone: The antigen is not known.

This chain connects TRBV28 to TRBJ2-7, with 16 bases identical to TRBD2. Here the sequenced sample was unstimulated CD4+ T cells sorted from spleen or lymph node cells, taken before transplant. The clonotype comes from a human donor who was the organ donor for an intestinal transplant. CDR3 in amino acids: CASRPYPGTSGRAVSEQYF. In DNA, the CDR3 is TGTGCCAGCAGACCTTACCCAGGGACTAGCGGGAGGGCCGTTAGCGAGCAGTACTTC.